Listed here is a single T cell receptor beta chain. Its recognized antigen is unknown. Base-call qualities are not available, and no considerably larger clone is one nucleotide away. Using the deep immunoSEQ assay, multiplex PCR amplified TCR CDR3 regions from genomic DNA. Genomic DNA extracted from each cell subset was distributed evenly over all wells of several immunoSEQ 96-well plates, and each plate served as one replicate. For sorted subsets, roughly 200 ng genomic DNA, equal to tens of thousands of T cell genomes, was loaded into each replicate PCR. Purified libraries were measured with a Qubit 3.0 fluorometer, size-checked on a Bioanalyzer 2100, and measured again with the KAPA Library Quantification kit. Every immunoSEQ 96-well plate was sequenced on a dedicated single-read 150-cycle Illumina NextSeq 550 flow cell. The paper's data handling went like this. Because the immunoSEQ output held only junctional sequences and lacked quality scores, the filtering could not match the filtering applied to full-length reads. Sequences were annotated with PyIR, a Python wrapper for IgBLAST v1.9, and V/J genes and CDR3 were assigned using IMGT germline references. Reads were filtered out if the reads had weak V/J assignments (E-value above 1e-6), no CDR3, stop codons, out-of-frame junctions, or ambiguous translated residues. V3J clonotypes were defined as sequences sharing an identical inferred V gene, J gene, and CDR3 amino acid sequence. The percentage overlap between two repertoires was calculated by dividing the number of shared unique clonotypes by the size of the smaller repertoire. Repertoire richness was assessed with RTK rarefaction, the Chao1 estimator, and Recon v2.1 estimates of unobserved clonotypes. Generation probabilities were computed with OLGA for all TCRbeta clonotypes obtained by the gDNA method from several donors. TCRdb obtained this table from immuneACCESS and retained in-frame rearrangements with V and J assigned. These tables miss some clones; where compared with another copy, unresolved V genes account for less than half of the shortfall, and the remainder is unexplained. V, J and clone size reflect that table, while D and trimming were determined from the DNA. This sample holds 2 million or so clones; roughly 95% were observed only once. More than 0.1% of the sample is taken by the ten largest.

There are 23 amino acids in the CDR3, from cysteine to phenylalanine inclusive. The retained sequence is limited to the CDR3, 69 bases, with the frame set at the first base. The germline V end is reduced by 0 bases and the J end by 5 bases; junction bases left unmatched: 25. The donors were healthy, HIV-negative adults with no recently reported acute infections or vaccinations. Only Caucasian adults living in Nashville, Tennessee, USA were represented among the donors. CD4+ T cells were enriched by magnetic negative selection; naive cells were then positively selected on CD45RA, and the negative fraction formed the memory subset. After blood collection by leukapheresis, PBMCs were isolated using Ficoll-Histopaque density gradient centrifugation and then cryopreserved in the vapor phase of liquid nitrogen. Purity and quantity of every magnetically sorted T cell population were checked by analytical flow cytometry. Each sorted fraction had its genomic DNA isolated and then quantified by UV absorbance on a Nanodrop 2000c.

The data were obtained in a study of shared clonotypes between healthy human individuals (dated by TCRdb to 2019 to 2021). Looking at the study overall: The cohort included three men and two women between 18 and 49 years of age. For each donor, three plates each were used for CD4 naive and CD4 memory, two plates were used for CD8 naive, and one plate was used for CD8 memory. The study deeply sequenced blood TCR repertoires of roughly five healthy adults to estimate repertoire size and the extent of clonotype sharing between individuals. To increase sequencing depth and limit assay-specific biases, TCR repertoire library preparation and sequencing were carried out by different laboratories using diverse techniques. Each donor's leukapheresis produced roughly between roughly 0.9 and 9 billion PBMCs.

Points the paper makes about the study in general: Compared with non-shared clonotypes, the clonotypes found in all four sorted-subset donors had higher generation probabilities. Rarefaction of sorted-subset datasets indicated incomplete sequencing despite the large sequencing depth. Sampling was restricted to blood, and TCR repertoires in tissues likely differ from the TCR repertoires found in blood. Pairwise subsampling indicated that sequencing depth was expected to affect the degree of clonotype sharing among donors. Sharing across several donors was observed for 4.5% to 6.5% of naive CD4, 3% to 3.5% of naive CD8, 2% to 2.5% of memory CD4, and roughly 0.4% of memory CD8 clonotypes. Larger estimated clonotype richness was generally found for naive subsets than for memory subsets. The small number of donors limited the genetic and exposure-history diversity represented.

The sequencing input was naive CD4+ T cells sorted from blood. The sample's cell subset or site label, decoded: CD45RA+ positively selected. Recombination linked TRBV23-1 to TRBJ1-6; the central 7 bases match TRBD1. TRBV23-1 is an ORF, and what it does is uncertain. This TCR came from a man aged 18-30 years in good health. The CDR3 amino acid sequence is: CASSQSPDLVTGEEDHHNSPLHF. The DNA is TGCGCCAGCAGTCAATCCCCCGACTTGGTAACAGGGGAGGAAGACCACCATAATTCACCCCTCCACTTT.